Following are 10 T cell receptor beta chains from one sample sequenced in a study of blood T cell repertoires in COVID-19. Assay: immunoSEQ multiplex PCR; the TCRdb copy retains only in-frame clones and omits some. Of about 230,000 clones listed, around 83% are singletons. Material for sequencing was peripheral blood. The receptors come from a woman between 35 and 50 years old who had recovered from COVID-19.

The gene calls are TRBV6-1 and TRBJ2-5; the D gene is possibly TRBD1 (6 bases). This CDR3 has 15 amino acids. V lost 2 bases and J lost 3, with 13 bases in between. Germline CDR1 MNHNS, CDR2 SASEGT. CDR3 sequence reads: CASSENIGGEETQYF. The CDR3 coding sequence is TGTGCCAGCAGTGAAAACATAGGGGGTGAAGAGACCCAGTACTTC.

The CDR3 DNA sequence: TGTGCCAGTCATGGGGACAGAACCTACAATGAGCAGTTCTTC. Protein: CASHGDRTYNEQFF. The chain carries TRBV19 and TRBJ2-1, with 7 positions matching TRBD1. This CDR3 has 14 amino acids. The germline CDR1 and CDR2 sequences are LNHDA and SQIVND (reference sequence). J was trimmed by 2 bases and V by 8 bases; bases with no gene match: 6.

The V call is TRBV7-8, the J call TRBJ2-7; 7 bases line up with TRBD1. This CDR3 contains 14 residues. V was clipped by 6 bases and J by 0 bases; unmatched bases: 5. Germline CDR1 reads SGHVS; CDR2 reads FQNEAQ. The CDR3 protein is CASRLDRDSYEQYF. CDR3 DNA: TGTGCCAGCAGACTCGACAGGGACTCCTACGAGCAGTACTTC.

This clone was observed many times. The rearrangement joins TRBV2 to TRBJ2-5; D gene unclear. There are 13 residues in the CDR3. From germline, CDR1 is SNHLY and CDR2 FYNNEI. The V and J ends lost 2 bases and 7 bases respectively, with 11 bases between them. The CDR3 loop reads CASSESSGWTQYF. CDR3 DNA sequence: TGTGCCAGCAGTGAATCATCCGGGTGGACCCAGTACTTC.

V usage is TRBV7-2 and J usage is TRBJ1-2; the match to TRBD1 covers 10 bases. The CDR3 covers 14 residues. Germline CDR1 and CDR2: SGHTA and FQGNSA. J lost 8 bases, V lost 5 bases, and 8 bases had no gene match. CDR3 nucleotide sequence: TGTGCCAGCAGCGATCGACAGGGGGCGCAGGGCTACACCTTC. It translates to CASSDRQGAQGYTF.

The V call is TRBV5-6, the J call TRBJ1-5; D is undetermined. The CDR3 is 12 amino acids. V was trimmed by 0 bases and J by 6 bases, leaving 4 bases between them. In germline, CDR1 is SGHDT, CDR2 YYEEEE. The CDR3 DNA is TGTGCCAGCAGCTTGGCGTCTCAGCCCCAGCATTTT. It codes for CASSLASQPQHF.

The chain is built from TRBV18 and TRBJ2-7; TRBD2 might be the D (5 bases). The V end was cut by 1 base, the J end by 4 bases, with 14 bases between. Germline CDR1 is KGHSH and CDR2 is LQKENI. This CDR3 has 15 amino acids. The CDR3, as DNA: TGTGCCAGCTCACCACTGCGGGCCGTCCAGTACGAGCAGTACTTC. Its protein is CASSPLRAVQYEQYF.

The rearrangement joins TRBV27 to TRBJ1-3; no definite D call. This CDR3 is built from 14 residues. The ends were cut back, 4 bases at V and 4 bases at J, with 11 bases in the middle. Germline CDR1 is MNHEY and CDR2 is SMNVEV (reference sequence). CDR3: CASSSLIAGNTIYF. DNA for the CDR3: TGTGCCAGCAGTTCTCTGATAGCAGGAAACACCATATATTTT.

V usage is TRBV3-1 (or the pseudogene TRBV3-2) and J usage is TRBJ1-1, with D possibly being TRBD1 (6 bases). The length of the CDR3 is 13 residues. CDR1 LGHDT and CDR2 YNNKEL come from the germline V gene (reference sequence). V was clipped by 0 bases and J by 7 bases, with 9 bases between them. Written as DNA, the CDR3 is TGTGCCAGCAGCCAAGAGCTACAGGGTGAAGCTTTCTTT. The encoded protein is CASSQELQGEAFF.

This chain links TRBV9 with TRBJ1-4; weak D call: TRBD1 (5 bases). V dropped 4 bases and J dropped 5 bases, with 18 bases sitting between them. The CDR3 is made up of 16 amino acids. The V gene's germline CDR1 is SGDLS and CDR2 YYNGEE. CDR3 protein: CASSPRNGAGNEKLFF. CDR3 DNA sequence: TGTGCCAGCAGCCCTCGAAATGGGGCAGGGAATGAAAAACTGTTTTTT.